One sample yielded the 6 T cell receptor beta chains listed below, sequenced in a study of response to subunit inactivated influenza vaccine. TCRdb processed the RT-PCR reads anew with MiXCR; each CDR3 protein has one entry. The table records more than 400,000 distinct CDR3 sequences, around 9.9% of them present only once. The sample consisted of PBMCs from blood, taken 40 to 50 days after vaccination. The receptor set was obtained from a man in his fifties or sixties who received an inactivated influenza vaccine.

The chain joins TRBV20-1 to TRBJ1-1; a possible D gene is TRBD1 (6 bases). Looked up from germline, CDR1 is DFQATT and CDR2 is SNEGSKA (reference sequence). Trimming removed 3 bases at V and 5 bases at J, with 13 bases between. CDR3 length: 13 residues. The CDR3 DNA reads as TGCAGTGCTAGGCCAGGGGTTCGGACTGAAGCTTTCTTT. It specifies CSARPGVRTEAFF.

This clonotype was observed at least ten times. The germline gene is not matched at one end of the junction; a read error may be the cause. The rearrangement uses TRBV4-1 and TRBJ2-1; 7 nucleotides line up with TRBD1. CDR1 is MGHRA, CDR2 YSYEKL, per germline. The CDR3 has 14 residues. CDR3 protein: CASSQSDRVYEKFF. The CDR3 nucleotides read TGCGCCAGCAGCCAATCCGACAGGGTATATGAGAAGTTCTTC.

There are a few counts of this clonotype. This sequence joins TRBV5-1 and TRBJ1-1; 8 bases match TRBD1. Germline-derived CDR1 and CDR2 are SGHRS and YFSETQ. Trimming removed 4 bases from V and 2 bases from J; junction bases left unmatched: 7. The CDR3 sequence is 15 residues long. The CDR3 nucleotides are TGCGCCAGCAGCGCCGTGACAGGGGTAAACACTGAAGCTTTCTTT. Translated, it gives CASSAVTGVNTEAFF.

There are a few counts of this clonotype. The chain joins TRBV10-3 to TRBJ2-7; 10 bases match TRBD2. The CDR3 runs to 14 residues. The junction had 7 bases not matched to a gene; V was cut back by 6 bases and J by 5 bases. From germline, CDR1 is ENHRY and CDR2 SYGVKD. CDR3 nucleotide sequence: TGTGCCATCAGGCGACTAGCGGGTGAGGACGAGCAGTACTTC. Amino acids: CAIRRLAGEDEQYF.

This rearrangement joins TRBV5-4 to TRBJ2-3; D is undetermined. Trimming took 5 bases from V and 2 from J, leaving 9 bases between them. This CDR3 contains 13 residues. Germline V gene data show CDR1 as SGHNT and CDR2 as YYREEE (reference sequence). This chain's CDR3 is CASRTSYTDTQYF. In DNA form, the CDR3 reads TGTGCCAGCAGGACTTCTTACACAGATACGCAGTATTTT. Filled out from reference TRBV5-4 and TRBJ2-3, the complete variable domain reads ETGVTQSPTHLIKTRGQQVTLRCSSQSGHNTVSWYQQALGQGPQFIFQYYREEENGRGNFPPRFSGLQFPNYSSELNVNALELDDSALYLCASRTSYTDTQYFGPGTRLTVL.

The CDR3 bases are TGTGCCAGCAGTCCCTCACTAGCGGGCTACGAGCAGTACTTC. Encoded protein: CASSPSLAGYEQYF. The chain employs TRBV27 and TRBJ2-7; 9 positions agree with TRBD2. The CDR3 is made up of 14 amino acids. V shed 5 bases and J 3 bases; nucleotides not matched to a gene: 5. CDR1 and CDR2 (germline): MNHEY, SMNVEV (reference sequence).